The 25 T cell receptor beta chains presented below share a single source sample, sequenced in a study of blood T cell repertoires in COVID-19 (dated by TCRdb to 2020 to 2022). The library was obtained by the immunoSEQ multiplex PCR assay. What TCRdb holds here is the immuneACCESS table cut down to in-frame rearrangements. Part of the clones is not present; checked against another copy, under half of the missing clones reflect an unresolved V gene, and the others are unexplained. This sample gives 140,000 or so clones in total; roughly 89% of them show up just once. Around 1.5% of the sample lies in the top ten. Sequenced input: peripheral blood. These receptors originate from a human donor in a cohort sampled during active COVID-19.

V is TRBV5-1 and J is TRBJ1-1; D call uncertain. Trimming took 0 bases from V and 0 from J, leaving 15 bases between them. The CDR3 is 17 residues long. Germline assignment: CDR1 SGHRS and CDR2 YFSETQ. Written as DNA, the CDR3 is TGCGCCAGCAGCTTGGCTTGGGGAGAGAACATGAACACTGAAGCTTTCTTT. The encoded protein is CASSLAWGENMNTEAFF.

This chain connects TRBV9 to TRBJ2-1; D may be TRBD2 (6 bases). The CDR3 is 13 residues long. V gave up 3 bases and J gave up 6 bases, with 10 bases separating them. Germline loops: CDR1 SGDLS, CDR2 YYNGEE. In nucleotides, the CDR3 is TGTGCCAGCAGCGAGCCGGAGGGCAATGAGCAGTTCTTC. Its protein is CASSEPEGNEQFF. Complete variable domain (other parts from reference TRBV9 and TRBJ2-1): DSGVTQTPKHLITATGQRVTLRCSPRSGDLSVYWYQQSLDQGLQFLIQYYNGEERAKGNILERFSAQQFPDLHSELNLSSLELGDSALYFCASSEPEGNEQFFGPGTRLTVL.

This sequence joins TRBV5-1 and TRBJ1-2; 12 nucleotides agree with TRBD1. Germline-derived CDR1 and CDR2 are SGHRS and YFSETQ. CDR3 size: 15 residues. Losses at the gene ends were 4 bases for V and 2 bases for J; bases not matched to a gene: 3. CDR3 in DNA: TGCGCCAGCAGCCAAGGGACAGGGGGCAACTATGGCTACACCTTC. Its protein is CASSQGTGGNYGYTF. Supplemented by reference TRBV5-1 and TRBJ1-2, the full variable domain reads KAGVTQTPRYLIKTRGQQVTLSCSPISGHRSVSWYQQTPGQGLQFLFEYFSETQRNKGNFPGRFSGRQFSNSRSEMNVSTLELGDSALYLCASSQGTGGNYGYTFGSGTRLTVV.

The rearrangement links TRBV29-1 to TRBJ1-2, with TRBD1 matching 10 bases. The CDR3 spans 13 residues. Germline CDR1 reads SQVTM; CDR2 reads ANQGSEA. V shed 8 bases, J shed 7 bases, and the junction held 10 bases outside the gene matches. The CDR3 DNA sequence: TGCAGCACGGAAGACAGGGGGCCTGCTGGCTACACCTTC. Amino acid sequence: CSTEDRGPAGYTF.

CDR3 nucleotides: TGTGCCAGCAGCCAAGATGGGCAGGGTGGTTCACCCCTCCACTTT. Residues: CASSQDGQGGSPLHF. The rearrangement joins TRBV4-2 to TRBJ1-6; a weak D match, TRBD1 (5 bases). Looked up from germline, CDR1 is LGHNA and CDR2 is YNFKEQ. V was trimmed by 0 bases and J by 9 bases, leaving 12 bases between them. CDR3 size: 15 residues.

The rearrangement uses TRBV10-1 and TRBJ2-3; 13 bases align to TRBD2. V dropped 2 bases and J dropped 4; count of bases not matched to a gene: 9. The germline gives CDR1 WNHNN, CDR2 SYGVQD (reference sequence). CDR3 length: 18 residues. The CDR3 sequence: CASSEITSGGALPDTQYF. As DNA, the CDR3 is TGCGCCAGCAGTGAGATTACTAGCGGGGGGGCCCTCCCAGATACGCAGTATTTT.

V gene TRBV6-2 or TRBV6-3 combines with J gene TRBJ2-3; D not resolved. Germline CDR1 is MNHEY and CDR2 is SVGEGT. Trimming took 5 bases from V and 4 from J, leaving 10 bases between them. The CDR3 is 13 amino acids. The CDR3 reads CASSTVMADTQYF. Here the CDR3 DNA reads TGTGCCAGCAGTACAGTTATGGCAGATACGCAGTATTTT.

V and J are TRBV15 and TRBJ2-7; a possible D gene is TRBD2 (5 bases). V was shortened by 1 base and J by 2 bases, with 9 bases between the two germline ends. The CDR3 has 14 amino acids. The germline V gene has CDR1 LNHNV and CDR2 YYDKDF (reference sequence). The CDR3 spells CATSRGGLPYEQYF. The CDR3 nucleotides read TGTGCCACCAGCAGAGGAGGGCTTCCCTACGAGCAGTACTTC.

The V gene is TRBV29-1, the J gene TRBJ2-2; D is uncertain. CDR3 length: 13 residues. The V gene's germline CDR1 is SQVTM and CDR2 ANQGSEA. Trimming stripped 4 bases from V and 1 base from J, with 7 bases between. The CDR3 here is CSVGTQNTGELFF. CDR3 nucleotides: TGCAGCGTTGGAACACAGAACACCGGGGAGCTGTTTTTT.

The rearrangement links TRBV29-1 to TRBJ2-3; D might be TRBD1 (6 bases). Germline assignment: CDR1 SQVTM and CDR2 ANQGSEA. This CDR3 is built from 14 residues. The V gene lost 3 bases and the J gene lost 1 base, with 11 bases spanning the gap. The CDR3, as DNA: TGCAGCGTTGATTTAGAGGGGGGCACAGATACGCAGTATTTT. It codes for CSVDLEGGTDTQYF.

CDR3 nucleotide sequence: TGTGCCAGCAGCTCCGTCACGACAGGATCTAACTATGGCTACACCTTC. It translates to CASSSVTTGSNYGYTF. This chain joins TRBV7-3 and TRBJ1-2, with TRBD1 as a possible D gene (6 bases). The CDR3 has 16 residues. The V and J ends lost 4 bases and 0 bases respectively, with 15 bases between them. Per germline, CDR1 SGHTA and CDR2 FQGTGA.

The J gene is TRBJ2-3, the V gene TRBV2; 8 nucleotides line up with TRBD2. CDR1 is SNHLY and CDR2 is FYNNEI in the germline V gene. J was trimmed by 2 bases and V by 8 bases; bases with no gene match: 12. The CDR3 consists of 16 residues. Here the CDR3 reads CASAGSRGGYTDTQYF. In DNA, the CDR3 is TGTGCCAGCGCTGGTTCTCGCGGGGGGTACACAGATACGCAGTATTTT.

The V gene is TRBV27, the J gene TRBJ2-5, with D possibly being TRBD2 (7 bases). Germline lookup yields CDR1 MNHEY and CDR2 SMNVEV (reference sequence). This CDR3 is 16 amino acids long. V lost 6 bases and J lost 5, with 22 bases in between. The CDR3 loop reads CASRARGRGRLETQYF. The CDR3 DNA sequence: TGTGCCAGCAGAGCCCGGGGGAGGGGGAGGTTGGAGACCCAGTACTTC.

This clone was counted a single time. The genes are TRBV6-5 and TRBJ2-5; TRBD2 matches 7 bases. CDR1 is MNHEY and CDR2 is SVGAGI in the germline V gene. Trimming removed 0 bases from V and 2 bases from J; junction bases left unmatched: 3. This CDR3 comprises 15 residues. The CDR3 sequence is CASSYSRRGQETQYF. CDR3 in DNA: TGTGCCAGCAGTTACTCGCGGCGGGGGCAAGAGACCCAGTACTTC.

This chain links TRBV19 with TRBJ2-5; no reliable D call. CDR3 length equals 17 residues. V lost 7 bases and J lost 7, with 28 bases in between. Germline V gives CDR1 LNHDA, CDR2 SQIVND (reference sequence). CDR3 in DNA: TGTGCCAGTACCCATCAGCTGGCCTCCCGTTCGCCAGGGACCCAGTACTTC. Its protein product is CASTHQLASRSPGTQYF.

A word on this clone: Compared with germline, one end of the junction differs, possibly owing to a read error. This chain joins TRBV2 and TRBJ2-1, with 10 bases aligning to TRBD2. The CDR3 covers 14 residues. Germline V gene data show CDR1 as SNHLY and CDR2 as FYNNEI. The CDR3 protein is CASREAGGHNEQFF. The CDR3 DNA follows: TGTGCCAGCAGGGAAGCGGGGGGGCACAATGAGCAGTTCTTC.

The CDR3 DNA sequence: TGTGCCAGCAGCGTGTCCCGGGACATCTACGAGCAGTACTTC. It yields the protein CASSVSRDIYEQYF. V is TRBV7-2 and J is TRBJ2-7, with D possibly TRBD1 on 6 matching bases. The V end was cut by 5 bases, the J end by 3 bases, with 14 bases between. From germline, CDR1 is SGHTA and CDR2 FQGNSA. This CDR3 is built from 14 residues.

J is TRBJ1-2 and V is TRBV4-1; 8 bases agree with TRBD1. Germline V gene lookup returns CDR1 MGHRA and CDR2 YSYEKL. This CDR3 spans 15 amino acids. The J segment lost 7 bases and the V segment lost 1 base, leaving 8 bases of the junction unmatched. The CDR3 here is CASSQARGRLGGYTF. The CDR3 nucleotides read TGCGCCAGCAGCCAAGCCAGGGGGCGTTTAGGTGGCTACACCTTC.

Here the CDR3 DNA reads TGTGCCAGCAGTTACTCATACAGGAACACTGAAGCTTTCTTT. It is translated as CASSYSYRNTEAFF. The chain combines TRBV6-2 or TRBV6-3 with TRBJ1-1; no clear D gene. Trimming took off 0 bases at V and 1 base at J, with 6 bases between the two ends. This CDR3 comprises 14 residues. The germline V gene has CDR1 MNHEY and CDR2 SVGEGT.

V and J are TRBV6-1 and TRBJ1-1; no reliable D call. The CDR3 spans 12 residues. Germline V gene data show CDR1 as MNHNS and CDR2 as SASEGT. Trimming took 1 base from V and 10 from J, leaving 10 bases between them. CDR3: CASSEGALGAFF. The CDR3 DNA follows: TGTGCCAGCAGTGAAGGGGCCTTGGGAGCTTTCTTT.

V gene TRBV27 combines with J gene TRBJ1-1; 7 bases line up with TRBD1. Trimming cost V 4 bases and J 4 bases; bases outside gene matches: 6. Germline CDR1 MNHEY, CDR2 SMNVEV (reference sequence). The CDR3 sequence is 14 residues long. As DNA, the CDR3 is TGTGCCAGCAGTTGGTTAGGGGGCGGCACTGAAGCTTTCTTT. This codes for CASSWLGGGTEAFF.

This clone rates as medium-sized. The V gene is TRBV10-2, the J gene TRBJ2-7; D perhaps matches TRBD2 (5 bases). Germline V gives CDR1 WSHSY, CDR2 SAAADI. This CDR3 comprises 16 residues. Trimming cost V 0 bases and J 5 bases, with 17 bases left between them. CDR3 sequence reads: CASSESQRQMPDEQYF. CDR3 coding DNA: TGCGCCAGCAGTGAGTCGCAGCGGCAAATGCCCGACGAGCAGTACTTC.

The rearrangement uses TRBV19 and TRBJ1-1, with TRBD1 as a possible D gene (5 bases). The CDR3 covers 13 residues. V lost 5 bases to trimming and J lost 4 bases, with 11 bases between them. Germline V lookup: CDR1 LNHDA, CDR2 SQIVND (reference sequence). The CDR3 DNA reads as TGTGCCAGTAGTCTCCAGGGTCCCACTGAAGCTTTCTTT. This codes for CASSLQGPTEAFF.

This chain's CDR3 is CATSREAGTVNTEAFF. The CDR3 DNA sequence: TGTGCCACCAGCAGAGAAGCCGGGACAGTGAACACTGAAGCTTTCTTT. The chain carries TRBV15 and TRBJ1-1, with TRBD1 identical over 7 bases. Trimming took 0 bases from V and 0 from J; bases not matched to a gene: 4. The CDR3 is 16 residues long. CDR1 and CDR2 from the germline V gene are LNHNV and YYDKDF (reference sequence).

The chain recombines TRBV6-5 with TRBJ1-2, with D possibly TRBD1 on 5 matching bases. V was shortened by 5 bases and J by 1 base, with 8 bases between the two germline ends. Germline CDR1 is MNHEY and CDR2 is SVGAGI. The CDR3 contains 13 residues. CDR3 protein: CASSRGGNYGYTF. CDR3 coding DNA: TGTGCCAGCAGTCGGGGGGGTAACTATGGCTACACCTTC.